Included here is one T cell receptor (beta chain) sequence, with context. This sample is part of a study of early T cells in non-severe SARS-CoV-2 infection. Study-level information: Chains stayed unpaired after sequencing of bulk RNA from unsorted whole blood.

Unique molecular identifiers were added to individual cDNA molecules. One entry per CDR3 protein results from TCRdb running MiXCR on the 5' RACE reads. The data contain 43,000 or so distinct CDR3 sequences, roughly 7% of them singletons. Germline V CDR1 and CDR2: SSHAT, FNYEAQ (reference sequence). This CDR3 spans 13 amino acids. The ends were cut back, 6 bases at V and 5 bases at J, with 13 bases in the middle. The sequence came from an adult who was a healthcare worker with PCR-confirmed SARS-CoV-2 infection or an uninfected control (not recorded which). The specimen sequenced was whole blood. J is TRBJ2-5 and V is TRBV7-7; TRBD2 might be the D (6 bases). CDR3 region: CASSPTREETQYF. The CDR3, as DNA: TGTGCCAGCAGTCCGACTAGGGAGGAGACCCAGTACTTC.